The 3 T cell receptor beta chains in this list originate from one sample, sequenced in a study of T cells after yellow fever vaccination. TCRdb processed the 5' RACE reads anew with MiXCR; each CDR3 protein has one entry. The sample shows about 180,000 distinct CDR3 sequences, about 6% of them seen only once. The sample consisted of CD4+ T cells sorted from PBMCs, taken on the day of the first yellow fever vaccination. These receptors were obtained from a man younger than 35 who received the YFV17D yellow fever vaccine.

This clonotype was counted many times. This chain connects TRBV20-1 to TRBJ2-1; D is possibly TRBD2 (5 bases). The CDR3 sequence is 12 residues long. The germline V and J ends were trimmed by 0 bases and 6 bases, with 6 bases remaining between them. Looked up from germline, CDR1 is DFQATT and CDR2 is SNEGSKA (reference sequence). The CDR3 loop reads CSARDRGNEQFF. Here the CDR3 DNA reads TGCAGTGCTAGAGATCGGGGCAATGAGCAGTTCTTC.

This clonotype has a count of ten or more. V gene TRBV7-2 combines with J gene TRBJ2-1; the D gene is possibly TRBD1 (6 bases). Looked up from germline, CDR1 is SGHTA and CDR2 is FQGNSA. V shed 5 bases and J shed 6 bases, with 20 bases lying between them. The length of the CDR3 is 16 residues. The DNA of the CDR3 is TGTGCCAGCAGCGATAAAGGGGGTACGTCGGGCAATGAGCAGTTCTTC. Its protein is CASSDKGGTSGNEQFF.

This clonotype came up once. The chain has TRBV5-4 and TRBJ2-7; 9 nucleotides match TRBD1. Germline V gives CDR1 SGHNT, CDR2 YYREEE (reference sequence). There are 13 residues in the CDR3. The trim removed 3 bases at V and 6 bases at J, leaving 4 bases unmatched. This chain's CDR3 is CASSWGGQGEQYV. In DNA form, the CDR3 reads TGTGCCAGCAGCTGGGGGGGACAGGGCGAGCAGTACGTC.